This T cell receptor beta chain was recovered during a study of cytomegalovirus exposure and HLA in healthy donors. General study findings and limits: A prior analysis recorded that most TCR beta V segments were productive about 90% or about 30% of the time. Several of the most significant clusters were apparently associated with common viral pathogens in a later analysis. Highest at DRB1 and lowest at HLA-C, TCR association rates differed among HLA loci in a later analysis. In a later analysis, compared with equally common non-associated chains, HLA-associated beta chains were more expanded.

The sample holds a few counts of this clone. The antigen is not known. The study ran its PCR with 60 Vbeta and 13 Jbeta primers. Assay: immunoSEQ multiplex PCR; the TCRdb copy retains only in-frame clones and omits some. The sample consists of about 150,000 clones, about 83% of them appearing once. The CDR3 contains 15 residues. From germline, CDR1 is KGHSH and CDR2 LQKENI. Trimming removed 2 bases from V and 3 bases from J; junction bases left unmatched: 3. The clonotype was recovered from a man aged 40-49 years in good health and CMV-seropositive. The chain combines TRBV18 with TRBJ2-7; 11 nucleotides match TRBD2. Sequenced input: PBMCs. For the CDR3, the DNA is TGTGCCAGCTCACCAAGGGGACTAGCGGTCTACGAGCAGTACTTC. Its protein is CASSPRGLAVYEQYF.